This TCR beta chain was identified in a study of shared clonotypes between healthy human individuals. Study-wide background: Three men and two women, aged 18 to 49, were donors.

The assay ran at deep level. TCRdb's table, derived via immunoSEQ multiplex PCR, lists solely in-frame clones and lacks some. The top ten hold about 11% of the sample, which has hundreds of thousands of clones, roughly three quarters seen once. The TCR originated in a woman aged 40 to 50 in good health. Some clones in this sample may be carry-over from other donors' samples. The sample was PBMCs.

CDR3 bases: TGTGCCAGCCAAGAGAACTATGGCTACACCTTC. It is translated as CASQENYGYTF. The V call is TRBV6-1, the J call TRBJ1-2; the D is unclear. This CDR3 is 11 amino acids long. Trimming removed 8 bases from V and 2 bases from J, with 6 bases in between. Looked up from germline, CDR1 is MNHNS and CDR2 is SASEGT.